This T cell receptor (beta chain) is from a study of blood T cell repertoires in COVID-19. Study background: Sites in the United States, Italy and Spain provided acute and convalescent COVID-19 samples. From T cells, B-cell-depleted T cells, or PBMCs came the material, which was cDNA or gDNA.

Only in-frame clones appear in the TCRdb table, and some are missing; sequencing was by immunoSEQ multiplex PCR. This sample has 44,000 or so clones, with 83% found just once. The CDR3 runs 13 residues. Germline assignment: CDR1 KGHSH and CDR2 LQKENI. The ends lost 6 bases at V and 2 bases at J; junction bases unmatched: 3. The sequenced sample consisted of peripheral blood. The chain is built from TRBV18 and TRBJ2-5, with 7 nucleotides matching TRBD1. This sequence originates from a man older than 75 in a cohort sampled during active COVID-19. Here the CDR3 reads CASSGTDQETQYF. The DNA of the CDR3 is TGTGCCAGCTCTGGGACAGATCAAGAGACCCAGTACTTC. Complete variable domain (other parts from reference TRBV18 and TRBJ2-5): NAGVMQNPRHLVRRRGQEARLRCSPMKGHSHVYWYRQLPEEGLKFMVYLQKENIIDESGMPKERFSAEFPKEGPSILRIQQVVRGDSAAYFCASSGTDQETQYFGPGTRLLVL.